What follows describes a single T cell receptor beta chain. In its sample, this clone was seen once. It has no known antigen specificity. No base qualities exist here, and no much larger clone lies one base off it. Library method: the immunoSEQ multiplex PCR assay. As stored in TCRdb, this immuneACCESS dataset retains in-frame rearrangements with V and J assigned. A fraction of the clones does not appear; measured against another copy, unresolved V genes explain less than half of the discrepancy, and the remainder lacks a known reason. The sample profile shows about 25,000 clones; approximately 70% of them were found once. The top ten clones comprise around 3.5% of the sample. This specimen comes from a study of radiotherapy plus CTLA-4 blockade in lung cancer (dated by TCRdb to about 2018). Study-level background: Objective responses occurred in 18% of enrolled patients, and around 30% achieved disease control.

The research as a whole found: The strongest predictors of response, as reported, were early dynamic changes in blood T cell clones along with a rise in serum interferon-beta after radiation. After treatment with radiotherapy and ipilimumab, TCR clones that came from tumors expanded in the peripheral blood.

The study tested focal radiation therapy combined with CTLA-4 blockade (ipilimumab) in patients with chemo-refractory metastatic non-small-cell lung cancer. V was cut back by 4 bases and J by 0 bases, leaving a gap of 9 bases between them. From a lookup of the germline V gene, CDR1 and CDR2 are MGHRA and YSYEKL. The CDR3 goes from the cysteine to the phenylalanine over 14 residues. The only DNA kept is the CDR3, 42 bases in frame from the first base. Sequencing was performed on peripheral blood, taken from a patient treated with radiotherapy plus ipilimumab. The chain was built from TRBV4-1 and TRBJ1-1; the D gene remains uncertain. The clonotype was recovered from a human donor with non-small cell lung cancer who had stable disease on radiotherapy plus ipilimumab. The CDR3 region has the sequence CASSRGGLNTEAFF. The DNA reads as follows: TGCGCCAGCAGCCGAGGCGGTTTGAACACTGAAGCTTTCTTT.